This T cell receptor (beta chain) was sequenced in a study of blood T cell repertoires in COVID-19. Study in general: Whether acute or convalescent, the COVID-19 samples came from the United States, Italy and Spain. T cells, B-cell-depleted T cells, or PBMCs provided the cDNA or gDNA that served as material.

V lost 4 bases, J lost 4 bases, and 6 bases stayed unmatched. This CDR3 is 16 amino acids long. Germline assignment: CDR1 SGHRS and CDR2 YFSETQ. As handled by the study authors: Amplification of reference gene primers was used by the study to estimate nucleated cell counts. TCRdb's copy holds only in-frame clones and misses some; the assay was immunoSEQ multiplex PCR. V and J calls and clone size are as listed in that table; D and trimming were resolved from the DNA. Of some 380,000 clones listed, around 91% are singletons. The specimen was peripheral blood. V usage is TRBV5-1 and J usage is TRBJ2-2, with 11 bases that match TRBD1. The clonotype originates from a man aged 18 to 35 with active or convalescent COVID-19. Written as DNA, the CDR3 is TGCGCCAGCAGCCGGACAGGGGGCGTTTTCACCGGGGAGCTGTTTTTT. Translated, it gives CASSRTGGVFTGELFF.